These 30 T cell receptor beta chains came from one sample sequenced in a study of T cell responses to AZD1222 COVID-19 vaccine. Profiled with immunoSEQ multiplex PCR; TCRdb holds only in-frame clones, not every one. This sample has 110,000 or so clones, with 75% to 95% found just once. This material consisted of peripheral blood, taken 28 days after the second dose of the MenACWY control vaccine. Receptor source: an adult who received the MenACWY meningococcal vaccine as a control.

The chain combines TRBV14 with TRBJ1-2; a possible D gene is TRBD1 (5 bases). CDR1 and CDR2 from the germline V gene are SGHDN and FVKESK. V shed 2 bases and J shed 4 bases, with 14 bases lying between them. The CDR3 spans 15 residues. CDR3 sequence (DNA): TGTGCCAGCAGCCAAACTAGGGGCGAAGTCTATGGCTACACCTTC. Protein: CASSQTRGEVYGYTF.

V usage is TRBV5-8 and J usage is TRBJ2-3; the D is unclear. The V end lost 0 bases, the J end lost 2 bases, and 10 bases lay between the germline ends. The germline V gene has CDR1 SGHTS and CDR2 YDEGEE. The CDR3 spans 15 residues. CDR3 in amino acids: CASSLAPQDTDTQYF. The CDR3 coding sequence is TGTGCCAGCAGCTTGGCCCCCCAAGACACAGATACGCAGTATTTT.

The chain has TRBV20-1 and TRBJ1-5; D not certain. V gave up 6 bases and J gave up 10 bases, with 13 bases separating them. CDR3 length: 11 amino acids. Germline loops: CDR1 DFQATT, CDR2 SNEGSKA (reference sequence). CDR3 sequence: CSAGEINPQHF. CDR3 coding DNA: TGCAGTGCCGGTGAGATTAACCCCCAGCATTTT.

V gene TRBV11-2 combines with J gene TRBJ1-3; D is uncertain. Germline V gene sequence: CDR1 SGHAT, CDR2 FQNNGV. Trimming cost V 0 bases and J 2 bases, with 2 bases left between them. This CDR3 region has 13 residues. The CDR3 loop is CASSLDAGNTIYF. Written as DNA, the CDR3 is TGTGCCAGCAGCTTAGATGCTGGAAACACCATATATTTT.

The chain has TRBV7-3 and TRBJ2-3; D gene uncertain. CDR3 length equals 16 residues. The V end was cut by 1 base, the J end by 0 bases, with 11 bases between. Per the germline V gene, CDR1 is SGHTA and CDR2 is FQGTGA. CDR3 nucleotides: TGTGCCAGCAGCTTAATCGGCGGTACTAGCACAGATACGCAGTATTTT. Protein: CASSLIGGTSTDTQYF.

This rearrangement joins TRBV9 to TRBJ2-7; TRBD2 agrees at 14 bases. The CDR3 is 15 residues long. The trim removed 3 bases at V and 4 bases at J, leaving 3 bases unmatched. CDR1 and CDR2 (germline): SGDLS, YYNGEE. The CDR3 sequence: CASSAGTSGRYEQYF. In DNA, the CDR3 is TGTGCCAGCAGCGCCGGGACTAGCGGGAGATACGAGCAGTACTTC.

This chain connects TRBV28 to TRBJ1-4; the D is unclear. Deletions cut 3 bases from V and 0 bases from J, with 5 bases between. CDR1 and CDR2 (germline): MDHEN, SYDVKM. This CDR3 has 14 amino acids. CDR3 sequence (DNA): TGTGCCAGCAGTTTTAGCTCAACTAATGAAAAACTGTTTTTT. This translates into CASSFSSTNEKLFF.

The rearrangement joins TRBV5-1 to TRBJ2-7; D ambiguous. The CDR3 has 14 residues. CDR1 and CDR2 (germline): SGHRS, YFSETQ. Between the trimmed V and J ends, which lost 0 bases and 0 bases, there was a span of 7 bases. The CDR3 DNA reads TGCGCCAGCAGCTTGGACGGATTCTCCTACGAGCAGTACTTC. It specifies CASSLDGFSYEQYF.

The chain combines TRBV11-2 with TRBJ1-3; no definite D call. CDR1 and CDR2 (germline): SGHAT, FQNNGV. This CDR3 region has 15 residues. The V end lost 7 bases, the J end lost 1 base, and 14 bases lay between the germline ends. CDR3 nucleotides: TGTGCCAGCACCTCACATGGGTATTCTGGAAACACCATATATTTT. This encodes CASTSHGYSGNTIYF. Based on the CDR3 plus reference TRBV11-2 and TRBJ1-3, the full variable domain is EAGVAQSPRYKIIEKRQSVAFWCNPISGHATLYWYQQILGQGPKLLIQFQNNGVVDDSQLPKDRFSAERLKGVDSTLKIQPAKLEDSAVYLCASTSHGYSGNTIYFGEGSWLTVV.

The chain has TRBV2 and TRBJ2-7, with a tentative D call TRBD1 (5 bases). The CDR3 runs 12 residues. The V end was cut by 1 base, the J end by 6 bases, with 7 bases between. Germline CDR1 SNHLY, CDR2 FYNNEI. CDR3 in amino acids: CASSEEGFEQYV. In DNA, the CDR3 is TGTGCCAGCAGTGAAGAGGGGTTCGAGCAGTACGTC.

This chain joins TRBV27 and TRBJ1-6; D gene unclear. Trimming removed 0 bases at V and 9 bases at J, with 6 bases between. The CDR3 has 13 residues. The V gene's germline CDR1 is MNHEY and CDR2 SMNVEV (reference sequence). Here the CDR3 DNA reads TGTGCCAGCAGTTTATCGAGTGGTTCACCCCTCCACTTT. Residues: CASSLSSGSPLHF.

CDR3 region: CASSPGLAGGPNNEQFF. The CDR3 DNA follows: TGTGCCAGCAGTCCAGGACTAGCGGGAGGGCCGAACAATGAGCAGTTCTTC. The chain joins TRBV27 to TRBJ2-1; 15 nucleotides match TRBD2. Germline V CDR1 and CDR2: MNHEY, SMNVEV (reference sequence). The CDR3 has 17 amino acids. V was pared by 5 bases and J by 5 bases, with 7 bases of the junction left unmatched.

This chain connects TRBV15 to TRBJ1-4; D unclear. This CDR3 has 12 residues. Germline assignment: CDR1 LNHNV and CDR2 YYDKDF (reference sequence). Trimming pared 5 bases from V and 6 bases from J, leaving 7 bases between. CDR3 bases: TGTGCCACCAGCGAGGGAGATGAAAAACTGTTTTTT. It yields the protein CATSEGDEKLFF.

V gene TRBV18 combines with J gene TRBJ2-2; TRBD1 aligns across 9 bases. Germline V gene data show CDR1 as KGHSH and CDR2 as LQKENI. The V and J ends lost 1 base and 5 bases, in that order; junction bases with no gene match: 8. This CDR3 region has 17 residues. The CDR3 sequence is CASSPQATGGPTGELFF. DNA of the CDR3: TGTGCCAGCTCACCACAGGCAACAGGGGGCCCTACCGGGGAGCTGTTTTTT.

The CDR3 here is CASRGTTTPGNEQFF. In DNA form, the CDR3 reads TGTGCCAGCAGGGGGACTACCACCCCCGGCAATGAGCAGTTCTTC. The chain recombines TRBV27 with TRBJ2-1; TRBD2 matches 7 bases. The CDR3 sequence is 15 residues long. The V and J ends lost 6 bases and 6 bases, in that order; junction bases with no gene match: 11. CDR1 is MNHEY, CDR2 SMNVEV, per germline (reference sequence).

The chain links TRBV6-1 to TRBJ2-1; 11 nucleotides line up with TRBD2. The CDR3 covers 19 residues. J lost 4 bases, V lost 3 bases, and 14 bases had no gene match. CDR1 is MNHNS, CDR2 SASEGT, per germline. CDR3 nucleotides: TGTGCCAGCAGTGACCGCCTACGTTCAACTAGCGGGAGTTACAATGAGCAGTTCTTC. This translates into CASSDRLRSTSGSYNEQFF.

The rearrangement links TRBV2 to TRBJ1-2; D remains ambiguous. The CDR3 has 12 amino acids. V gave up 8 bases and J gave up 6 bases, with 13 bases separating them. The germline gives CDR1 SNHLY, CDR2 FYNNEI. This CDR3 is CASGRSRNGYTF. The CDR3 DNA sequence: TGTGCCAGCGGGCGTAGCAGGAATGGCTACACCTTC.

The chain carries TRBV5-6 and TRBJ2-2; 11 bases align to TRBD1. The V segment lost 4 bases and the J segment 7 bases; nucleotides outside the gene matches: 9. The CDR3 contains 16 residues. CDR1 is SGHDT, CDR2 YYEEEE, per germline. The chain's CDR3 is CASSPTDRGPGGELFF. CDR3 nucleotide sequence: TGTGCCAGCAGCCCAACGGACAGGGGGCCAGGCGGGGAGCTGTTTTTT.

The chain combines TRBV24-1 with TRBJ2-1; 9 bases agree with TRBD2. The CDR3 runs 16 residues. Trimming cost V 5 bases and J 0 bases; bases outside gene matches: 4. Germline V lookup: CDR1 KGHDR, CDR2 SFDVKD. CDR3 in DNA: TGTGCCACCAGTGTCGAAGCGGGGGGCTCCTACAATGAGCAGTTCTTC. Amino acids: CATSVEAGGSYNEQFF.

The chain recombines TRBV4-3 with TRBJ2-3; 7 bases are a match to TRBD2. From germline, CDR1 is LGHNA and CDR2 YSLEER. The CDR3 has 19 amino acids. V trimming: 0 bases; J trimming: 2 bases; junction bases outside the gene matches: 14. For the CDR3, the DNA is TGCGCCAGCAGCCAAGATGGGTTAGCGGGCTACGTCGACACAGATACGCAGTATTTT. Translation gives CASSQDGLAGYVDTDTQYF.

The chain has TRBV10-3 and TRBJ2-5; weak D call: TRBD2 (5 bases). CDR1 is ENHRY, CDR2 SYGVKD, per germline. V lost 0 bases and J 5 bases, leaving 13 bases between the germline ends. CDR3 size: 15 residues. The CDR3 sequence is CAISESTRGTETQYF. CDR3 nucleotide sequence: TGTGCCATCAGTGAGTCTACACGGGGAACGGAGACCCAGTACTTC.

The chain employs TRBV6-5 and TRBJ1-4; D is unclear. CDR1 MNHEY and CDR2 SVGAGI come from the germline V gene. This CDR3 is 13 amino acids long. V lost 8 bases to trimming and J lost 7 bases, with 14 bases between them. The CDR3 DNA is TGTGCCAGCGGAAGAGGGTTGTTTGAAAAACTGTTTTTT. This encodes CASGRGLFEKLFF.

The chain couples TRBV6-5 to TRBJ1-1; a possible D gene is TRBD1 (6 bases). CDR1 and CDR2 from the germline V gene are MNHEY and SVGAGI. V was shortened by 7 bases and J by 1 base, with 13 bases between the two germline ends. The CDR3 has 14 amino acids. This CDR3 is CASTPKGENTEAFF. CDR3 coding DNA: TGTGCCAGCACTCCCAAGGGGGAGAACACTGAAGCTTTCTTT.

The chain links TRBV27 to TRBJ2-2, with D tentatively TRBD2 (5 bases). There are 13 residues in the CDR3. V lost 6 bases, J lost 6 bases, and 11 bases lay in between. Germline values: CDR1 MNHEY, CDR2 SMNVEV (reference sequence). CDR3 loop: CASRILDAGELFF. The DNA of the CDR3 is TGTGCCAGCAGGATACTAGACGCCGGGGAGCTGTTTTTT.

This chain uses TRBV12-3 or TRBV12-4 with TRBJ2-1; the D gene is possibly TRBD2 (6 bases). Trimming shortened V by 6 bases and J by 9 bases, and 12 bases separated the two germline ends. The CDR3 is 12 amino acids. The CDR3 is CASRDTSFEQFF. CDR3 DNA: TGTGCCAGCAGAGATACTAGCTTTGAGCAGTTCTTC.

This sequence joins TRBV2 and TRBJ1-3; TRBD1 matches at 8 bases. CDR3 length: 15 residues. Germline V gene lookup returns CDR1 SNHLY and CDR2 FYNNEI. V lost 6 bases, J lost 3 bases, and 7 bases stayed unmatched. Written as DNA, the CDR3 is TGTGCCAGCAGCGCGAGGACAGGGCTTGGAAACACCATATATTTT. It encodes CASSARTGLGNTIYF.

The chain carries TRBV18 and TRBJ1-1; D might be TRBD1 (6 bases). Trimming stripped 0 bases from V and 5 bases from J, with 13 bases between. CDR1 and CDR2 from the germline V gene are KGHSH and LQKENI. The CDR3 contains 15 residues. The CDR3 sequence is CASSPPRGASTEAFF. The CDR3 region has the DNA TGTGCCAGCTCACCACCGCGGGGGGCAAGTACTGAAGCTTTCTTT.

This clone occurred once. V is TRBV7-8 and J is TRBJ1-5; D remains ambiguous. The CDR3 contains 14 residues. Germline V gives CDR1 SGHVS, CDR2 FQNEAQ. V was cut by 1 base and J by 7 bases, with 11 bases left in between. The CDR3 DNA sequence: TGTGCCAGCAGCTTAGGGAGGGTTGAACAGCCCCAGCATTTT. Protein: CASSLGRVEQPQHF. Full variable domain (rest looked up from reference TRBV7-8 and TRBJ1-5): GAGVSQSPRYKVAKRGQDVALRCDPISGHVSLFWYQQALGQGPEFLTYFQNEAQLDKSGLPSDRFFAERPEGSVSTLKIQRTQQEDSAVYLCASSLGRVEQPQHFGDGTRLSIL.

In regard to this clone: The same CDR3 arises from other DNA sequences in this sample as well. The gene calls are TRBV12-3 or TRBV12-4 and TRBJ2-5; D unresolved. V gave up 2 bases and J gave up 4 bases, with 2 bases separating them. This CDR3 spans 11 amino acids. CDR3 sequence reads: CASSLRETQYF. The CDR3 DNA is TGTGCCAGCAGTTTACGAGAGACCCAGTACTTC.

This sequence joins TRBV30 and TRBJ2-7, with D perhaps TRBD2 (5 bases). Trimming cost V 2 bases and J 4 bases, with 12 bases left between them. Germline CDR1 reads GTSNPN; CDR2 reads SVGIG (reference sequence). This CDR3 has 13 amino acids. In nucleotides, the CDR3 is TGTGCCTGGAGTACGGGGAGAGAATACGAGCAGTACTTC. Protein: CAWSTGREYEQYF.